The rows below give T cell receptor beta chains drawn from one sample of a study of T-cell memory formation after mild COVID-19. TCRdb re-called the 5' RACE reads with MiXCR, one entry per CDR3 protein. The sample contains roughly 310,000 distinct CDR3 sequences, about a sixth of which appear only once. Sequences were obtained from PBMCs or a T cell subset sorted from them (not recorded which). These receptors came from a man aged 18 to 29 who had mild COVID-19 (a few samples of this study predate the infection). Cell type and time point are not known. The CDR3 runs from the conserved cysteine through the conserved F or W. Fields, in order: V gene, J gene, clone size, CDR3 protein. Expanded clones are given a class, and other clones once, few, many or no size at all.

>TRBV27|TRBJ2-2|few
CASHKNTGELFF
>TRBV7-9|TRBJ2-3|NA
CASSPTGGGDTQYF
>TRBV2|TRBJ2-2|few
CASSGVAGVTGELFF
>TRBV4-1|TRBJ1-2|NA
CASSQTGTGANYGYTF
>TRBV9|TRBJ2-2|few
CASSVGTSGGSNTGELFF
>TRBV12-3/TRBV12-4|TRBJ1-5|few
CASSTRQGAQPQHF
>TRBV27|TRBJ1-1|NA
CASSLSKAGNTEAFF
>TRBV24-1|TRBJ2-7|many
CATGRSGQGDSYEQYF
>TRBV7-9|TRBJ1-6|NA
CASSFYLLGDSPLHF
>TRBV18|TRBJ1-5|few
CASSPSEQAPQHF
>TRBV12-3/TRBV12-4|TRBJ2-7|few
CASRISGSYEQYF
>TRBV19|TRBJ2-2|few
CASSIRGAGELFF
>TRBV5-5|TRBJ2-7|few
CASTPDSFSYEQYF
>TRBV12-3/TRBV12-4|TRBJ1-5|few
CASSSDPAGRTRQPQHF